This is a list of T cell receptor beta chains from one sample in a study of beta chain features in type 1 diabetes. TCRdb's table, derived via immunoSEQ multiplex PCR, lists solely in-frame clones and lacks some. The sample comprises 300,000 to 350,000 clones, approximately 9.7% of which are singletons, and 0.9% to 1.1% rests with the top ten. The specimen was central memory CD4+ T cells from blood. The receptors stem from a man in his thirties or forties with type 1 diabetes. Each CDR3 is given with its conserved first and last residue. The D gene is left open where the match is weak. Where a row states a size, it is once, few, many or the class of an expanded clone; other rows omit it.

J	size	D	V	DNA	CDR3
TRBJ2-5	few	-	TRBV5-4	TGTGCCAGCAGCTTGTCCAGGGAAGGACAAGAGACCCAGTACTTC	CASSLSREGQETQYF
TRBJ2-3	few	-	TRBV12-5	TGTGCTAGTGGCGGAACAGATACGCAGTATTTT	CASGGTDTQYF
TRBJ1-1	-	TRBD1	TRBV15	TGTGCCACCGCTTCGTTCGGGACAGGGGTGGGGGAAGCTTTCTTT	CATASFGTGVGEAFF
TRBJ2-5	-	-	TRBV28	TGTGCCACCGGAGGTTTTTGGGAGACCCAGTACTTC	CATGGFWETQYF
TRBJ2-1	few	TRBD1	TRBV4-3	TGCGCCAGCAGCCAAGAGGGGACAGTCACCTACAATGAGCAGTTCTTC	CASSQEGTVTYNEQFF
TRBJ1-5	many	-	TRBV2	TGTGCCACACGGCCCGAGGATGCAGATAATCAGCCCCAGCATTTT	CATRPEDADNQPQHF
TRBJ1-1	-	-	TRBV2	TGTGCCAGCAGCCGGATGAACACTGAAGCTTTCTTT	CASSRMNTEAFF
TRBJ2-2	many	-	TRBV7-2	TGTGCCAGCAGCTTACTTTCTGGCGGCGGGGAGCTGTTTTTT	CASSLLSGGGELFF
TRBJ1-4	few	-	TRBV11-2	TGTGCCAGCAGCACCAGAGGGGTCAGTGGGGTTGAAAAACTGTTTTTT	CASSTRGVSGVEKLFF
TRBJ2-5	few	TRBD2	TRBV9	TGTGCCAGCAGCGGGGGACTAGCTAAAGAGACCCAGTACTTC	CASSGGLAKETQYF
TRBJ2-5	medium-sized	-	TRBV29-1	TGCAGCGTTGTTGGAGGTTTTCAAGAGACCCAGTACTTC	CSVVGGFQETQYF
TRBJ2-3	few	-	TRBV10-3	TGTGCCATCAGTGAACGAGGGGGGGATACAGATACGCAGTATTTT	CAISERGGDTDTQYF
TRBJ1-1	few	-	TRBV30	TGTGCCTGGAGAGAGGGAATCACTGAAGCTTTCTTT	CAWREGITEAFF
TRBJ2-3	few	TRBD1	TRBV28	TGTGCCAGCAGTGGCAGGGGGCAATATCTCACGCAGTATTTT	CASSGRGQYLTQYF
TRBJ1-2	-	-	TRBV28	TGTGCCAGCAGTTTATGGAGTGGGGGGTATGGCTACACCTTC	CASSLWSGGYGYTF
TRBJ2-3	-	-	TRBV28	TGTGCCAGCGGATTCAGGGGCCACCACACAGATACGCAGTATTTT	CASGFRGHHTDTQYF
TRBJ1-1	-	-	TRBV10-1	TGCGCCAGCAGTGAGTCTCCCGCGGGAGGGAGTACTGAAGCTTTCTTT	CASSESPAGGSTEAFF
TRBJ1-6	many	-	TRBV7-9	TGTGCCAGCAGCTCGTTGGGCAATTCACCCCTCCACTTT	CASSSLGNSPLHF
TRBJ2-1	few	TRBD1	TRBV7-2	TGTGCCAGCAGCTTATTACCTTTTTCGGGACAGGGGGGGAATGAGCAGTTCTTC	CASSLLPFSGQGGNEQFF
TRBJ2-3	-	TRBD1	TRBV2	TGTGCCAGCAGAGTTCACAGGGGGCGCGGGTCAGATACGCAGTATTTT	CASRVHRGRGSDTQYF
TRBJ2-7	-	-	TRBV11-2	TGTGCCAGCAGCCCACTATACGAGCAGTACTTC	CASSPLYEQYF
TRBJ1-6	-	TRBD1	TRBV7-2	TGTGCCAGCAGCTTAGGAGCAGGGACAGGGGATTCACCCCTCCACTTT	CASSLGAGTGDSPLHF
TRBJ1-2	few	-	TRBV10-3	TGTGCCATCAGTGACCCCAGCGGAGGCTACACCTTC	CAISDPSGGYTF
TRBJ2-1	few	TRBD2	TRBV5-6	TGTGCCAGCAGCTTACTCGGGAGGGGCTCCTACAATGAGCAGTTCTTC	CASSLLGRGSYNEQFF
TRBJ2-5	few	TRBD2	TRBV11-2	TGTGCCAGCAGCTTAGACGGGGGGGCCGGGTACTTC	CASSLDGGAGYF
TRBJ1-5	few	-	TRBV6-5	TGTGCCAGCAGTATGGACAGCTATCAGCCCCAGCATTTT	CASSMDSYQPQHF
TRBJ2-7	few	-	TRBV7-9	TGTGCCAGCAGCTTAGGGCTGCAGGGGACCGAGCAGTACTTC	CASSLGLQGTEQYF
TRBJ1-5	few	TRBD1	TRBV6-5	TGTGCCAGCAGGGAGACAGGGGCTCCCGGTCAGCCCCAGCATTTT	CASRETGAPGQPQHF
TRBJ2-5	few	-	TRBV5-1	TGCGCCAGCAGCTTGGGTACCCAGTGGGAGACCCAGTACTTC	CASSLGTQWETQYF
TRBJ2-2	-	-	TRBV7-2	TGTGCCAGCAGCTCCCGCGCGAACACCGGGGAGCTGTTTTTT	CASSSRANTGELFF
TRBJ2-2	few	TRBD1	TRBV19	TGTGCCAGTTCCGGGACAGGGGCTACCGCCGGGGAGCTGTTTTTT	CASSGTGATAGELFF
TRBJ2-7	few	-	TRBV18	TGTGCCAGCTCCCGGGACTTTACCTACGAGCAGTACTTC	CASSRDFTYEQYF
TRBJ1-2	few	-	TRBV7-9	TGTGCCAGCAGCTACTCTCGGGGCGACGCCTATGGCTACACCTTC	CASSYSRGDAYGYTF
TRBJ2-3	few	TRBD1	TRBV5-4	TGTGCCAGCAGCTTCCAGGGGGCTGGAGCAGATACGCAGTATTTT	CASSFQGAGADTQYF
TRBJ2-3	few	TRBD2	TRBV7-2	TGTGCCAGCAGCTTCCCCGGGGGGGCAGATACGCAGTATTTT	CASSFPGGADTQYF
TRBJ2-5	-	TRBD1	TRBV29-1	TGCAGCGCCGGGACAGGACAAGAGACCCAGTACTTC	CSAGTGQETQYF
TRBJ1-1	-	TRBD1	TRBV19	TGTGCCAGTAGTTCCTGGGACAGCCTGAACACTGAAGCTTTCTTT	CASSSWDSLNTEAFF
TRBJ1-1	-	-	TRBV2	TGTGCCAGCAGTGGGTCATTTAACACTGAAGCTTTCTTT	CASSGSFNTEAFF
TRBJ2-2	few	-	TRBV7-8	TGTGCCAGCAGCTTAGCCAGGGGCTGGACCGGGGAGCTGTTTTTT	CASSLARGWTGELFF
TRBJ2-5	-	-	TRBV9	TGTGCCAGCAGCCAAGAATTACACCGTCGCCAGTACTTC	CASSQELHRRQYF
TRBJ2-1	few	-	TRBV11-2	TGTGCCAGCACCCTAACCCGCGGCAATGAGCAGTTCTTC	CASTLTRGNEQFF
TRBJ2-1	-	TRBD1	TRBV5-4	TGTGCCAGCAGCTTGGGGGCGGCAGGGGGATCCTACAATGAGCAGTTCTTC	CASSLGAAGGSYNEQFF
TRBJ1-6	-	TRBD1	TRBV7-9	TGTGCCAGCAGCTTAGTAGGGACAGGTGATTCACCCCTCCACTTT	CASSLVGTGDSPLHF
TRBJ1-4	few	-	TRBV2	TGTGCCAGCAGTGAACATGGGGAACTTGAATCGTTTTTT	CASSEHGELESFF
TRBJ1-1	few	-	TRBV2	TGTGCCAGCCGGGAACAGGGAAACACTGAAGCTTTCTTT	CASREQGNTEAFF
TRBJ2-3	few	TRBD2	TRBV7-2	TGTGCCAGCAGCTTAGCGGCTAGCGGGGGTTTAGATACGCAGTATTTT	CASSLAASGGLDTQYF
TRBJ2-7	few	-	TRBV6-5	TGTGCCAGCAGGCTGAACTACGAGCAGTACTTC	CASRLNYEQYF
TRBJ1-2	few	-	TRBV6-6	TGTGCCAGCAGTACCAGGGACGGACGTCACTATGGCTACACCTTC	CASSTRDGRHYGYTF
TRBJ1-3	few	-	TRBV9	TGTGCCAGCAGCGAGCAGGGGCAGGTCGGAAACACCATATATTTT	CASSEQGQVGNTIYF
TRBJ2-3	many	-	TRBV9	TGTGCCAGCAGCACGAGACGGGGGAGAAGCACAGATACGCAGTATTTT	CASSTRRGRSTDTQYF
TRBJ1-5	few	TRBD1	TRBV28	TGTGCCAGCAGCAAGGATCGGCTGGGACAGAATCAGCCCCAGCATTTT	CASSKDRLGQNQPQHF
TRBJ1-2	-	-	TRBV28	TGTGCCAGCATAAATGCCGGGGGGGCTGATGGCTACACCTTC	CASINAGGADGYTF
TRBJ2-5	-	TRBD1	TRBV5-1	TGCGCCAGCAGCCCGGAACCGACAGGGCCCCGGGAGACCCAGTACTTC	CASSPEPTGPRETQYF
TRBJ2-3	few	-	TRBV6-4	TGTGCCAGCAGTGAACAGGGAGGCGCAGATACGCAGTATTTT	CASSEQGGADTQYF
TRBJ1-5	-	-	TRBV11-2	TGTGCCAGCAGCCTACACCCCGATCAGCCCCAGCATTTT	CASSLHPDQPQHF